These T cell receptor beta chains were read from a single sample in a study of cytomegalovirus exposure and HLA in healthy donors. The protocol was immunoSEQ multiplex PCR, while the TCRdb copy is restricted to in-frame clones and leaves out a portion. The table lists 75,000 to 90,000 clones, around three quarters of them singletons. The sample comprised PBMCs. The source of these receptors is a man aged 35 to 55 in good health and CMV-seronegative. Both conserved end residues are part of each CDR3. Fields, in order: CDR3 DNA, CDR3 protein, V gene, J gene, clone size, D gene. D genes are given only for firm matches. Rows give clone size only sometimes, using once, few, many, or a class for an expanded clone.

cdr3_nt: TGTGCCAGTAGTATAGACCGGACAGGGCCGGAAGCTTTCTTT; cdr3_aa: CASSIDRTGPEAFF; v_call: TRBV19; j_call: TRBJ1-1; clone_size: .; d_call: TRBD1
cdr3_nt: TGTGCCACCGGGGCGGGACTCCCGAGGGTTAGCAATCAGCCCCAGCATTTT; cdr3_aa: CATGAGLPRVSNQPQHF; v_call: TRBV10-3; j_call: TRBJ1-5; clone_size: .; d_call: .
cdr3_nt: TGTGCCAGCAAACTAGCGGGGGCCTACGAGCAGTACTTC; cdr3_aa: CASKLAGAYEQYF; v_call: TRBV27; j_call: TRBJ2-7; clone_size: .; d_call: TRBD2
cdr3_nt: TGTGCCAGCAGGCCCACAGGGGTCAATGAGCAGTTCTTC; cdr3_aa: CASRPTGVNEQFF; v_call: TRBV6-5; j_call: TRBJ2-1; clone_size: .; d_call: TRBD1
cdr3_nt: TGTGCCAGTAGTATCGGGACTGCGGGAGGCTACACCTTC; cdr3_aa: CASSIGTAGGYTF; v_call: TRBV19; j_call: TRBJ1-2; clone_size: .; d_call: .
cdr3_nt: TGCGCCAGCAGACTTTTGGGCGCTCCTTTCTTT; cdr3_aa: CASRLLGAPFF; v_call: TRBV5-1; j_call: TRBJ1-1; clone_size: once; d_call: .
cdr3_nt: TGTGCCAGCAGCTTAAGCGGATATCAGGGGGAGACCCAGTACTTC; cdr3_aa: CASSLSGYQGETQYF; v_call: TRBV7-3; j_call: TRBJ2-5; clone_size: .; d_call: .
cdr3_nt: TGTGCCAGTAGTAGCAGACAGATGTATAGCAATCAGCCCCAGCATTTT; cdr3_aa: CASSSRQMYSNQPQHF; v_call: TRBV19; j_call: TRBJ1-5; clone_size: .; d_call: .
cdr3_nt: TGTGCCAGCAGCTCCAACCCCATCGGGGGGTCTGGCACTGAAGCTTTCTTT; cdr3_aa: CASSSNPIGGSGTEAFF; v_call: TRBV7-2; j_call: TRBJ1-1; clone_size: .; d_call: .
cdr3_nt: TGTGCCACCAGACTAGCGGGCACAGATACGCAGTATTTT; cdr3_aa: CATRLAGTDTQYF; v_call: TRBV19; j_call: TRBJ2-3; clone_size: few; d_call: TRBD2
cdr3_nt: TGCGCCAGCAGCCAAGTAAGCCAGGCCGGAGGGACCCAGTACTTC; cdr3_aa: CASSQVSQAGGTQYF; v_call: TRBV4-1; j_call: TRBJ2-5; clone_size: .; d_call: .
cdr3_nt: TGTGCCAGCAGCTCTAGTCCTTACGCGGGGACCCAGTACTTC; cdr3_aa: CASSSSPYAGTQYF; v_call: TRBV5-6; j_call: TRBJ2-5; clone_size: .; d_call: .
cdr3_nt: TGTGCCAGCAGTGCCGGACTTGACATCACAGATACGCAGTATTTT; cdr3_aa: CASSAGLDITDTQYF; v_call: TRBV25-1; j_call: TRBJ2-3; clone_size: .; d_call: .
cdr3_nt: TGTGCCAGCAGCGTAGTCGCTAGCGGGAGTGGGGAGACCCAGTACTTC; cdr3_aa: CASSVVASGSGETQYF; v_call: TRBV9; j_call: TRBJ2-5; clone_size: .; d_call: TRBD2
cdr3_nt: TGTGCCAGCAGATTTTATGCGGGAGGGCCTTACGAGCAGTACTTC; cdr3_aa: CASRFYAGGPYEQYF; v_call: TRBV5-6; j_call: TRBJ2-7; clone_size: .; d_call: TRBD2
cdr3_nt: TGTGCCAGCAGACTTCCGGGAAGCCTTTTATACGAGCAGTACTTC; cdr3_aa: CASRLPGSLLYEQYF; v_call: TRBV28; j_call: TRBJ2-7; clone_size: .; d_call: .
cdr3_nt: TGTGCCAGTAGTAAATTTCTGGGACAGGGGGGAAATCAGCCCCAGCATTTT; cdr3_aa: CASSKFLGQGGNQPQHF; v_call: TRBV19; j_call: TRBJ1-5; clone_size: .; d_call: TRBD1
cdr3_nt: TGTGCCAGCACCAAACCTGACAGGGAGGAGGAGACCCAGTACTTC; cdr3_aa: CASTKPDREEETQYF; v_call: TRBV28; j_call: TRBJ2-5; clone_size: .; d_call: .
cdr3_nt: TGTGCCAGCAGCGTTCCAGGGACAGGGGGCTACAATGAGCAGTTCTTC; cdr3_aa: CASSVPGTGGYNEQFF; v_call: TRBV11-2; j_call: TRBJ2-1; clone_size: .; d_call: TRBD1
cdr3_nt: TGCGCCAGCAGCCAAGATCTCGGGGGGCGCTGGAATGAGCAGTTCTTC; cdr3_aa: CASSQDLGGRWNEQFF; v_call: TRBV4-3; j_call: TRBJ2-1; clone_size: .; d_call: .
cdr3_nt: TGTGCCATCAGTGAGAATGTCGGCGGGAAGGGGGAGACCCAGTACTTC; cdr3_aa: CAISENVGGKGETQYF; v_call: TRBV10-3; j_call: TRBJ2-5; clone_size: few; d_call: .
cdr3_nt: TGTGCCTGGACAGGGGATCGTGAAAAACTGTTTTTT; cdr3_aa: CAWTGDREKLFF; v_call: TRBV30; j_call: TRBJ1-4; clone_size: .; d_call: .
cdr3_nt: TGTGCCAGCAGCCCTTGGTGGGCCGTTTCCACCCTTGGCGAGCAGTACTTC; cdr3_aa: CASSPWWAVSTLGEQYF; v_call: TRBV21-1; j_call: TRBJ2-7; clone_size: .; d_call: .
cdr3_nt: TGTGCCAGCAGCCGTCGGAACACTGAAGCTTTCTTT; cdr3_aa: CASSRRNTEAFF; v_call: TRBV6-5; j_call: TRBJ1-1; clone_size: .; d_call: .
cdr3_nt: TGTGCCTGGAGTTTCGACGGAGTACTAGCGGACACAGATACGCAGTATTTT; cdr3_aa: CAWSFDGVLADTDTQYF; v_call: TRBV30; j_call: TRBJ2-3; clone_size: .; d_call: TRBD2
cdr3_nt: TGTGCCTGGAGTGTACGGGAGCGAGATACGCAGTATTTT; cdr3_aa: CAWSVRERDTQYF; v_call: TRBV30; j_call: TRBJ2-3; clone_size: .; d_call: .
cdr3_nt: TGTGCCACCAGCAGAGATCATCCAGCGCGAAGCGGCTACACCTTC; cdr3_aa: CATSRDHPARSGYTF; v_call: TRBV15; j_call: TRBJ1-2; clone_size: .; d_call: .
cdr3_nt: TGTGCCAGCAGCTTGCCGGGACTAGAGACAGATACGCAGTATTTT; cdr3_aa: CASSLPGLETDTQYF; v_call: TRBV7-3; j_call: TRBJ2-3; clone_size: .; d_call: TRBD2
cdr3_nt: TGCGCCAGCTCAACAGGGGGCGGCACTGAAGCTTTCTTT; cdr3_aa: CASSTGGGTEAFF; v_call: TRBV5-1; j_call: TRBJ1-1; clone_size: .; d_call: TRBD1
cdr3_nt: TGTGCCAGCAGTGACGGCGGGCGGGCGTGGCAGCCCCAGCATTTT; cdr3_aa: CASSDGGRAWQPQHF; v_call: TRBV2; j_call: TRBJ1-5; clone_size: few; d_call: .
cdr3_nt: TGTGCCAGCAGCCTAAACCCATCCGGGACAGGGTACTATGGCTACACCTTC; cdr3_aa: CASSLNPSGTGYYGYTF; v_call: TRBV7-2; j_call: TRBJ1-2; clone_size: .; d_call: TRBD1
cdr3_nt: TGTGCCAGCAGGGACAGAGCCGAAGCCAAAAACATTCAGTACTTC; cdr3_aa: CASRDRAEAKNIQYF; v_call: TRBV6-1; j_call: TRBJ2-4; clone_size: .; d_call: .
cdr3_nt: TGTGCCAGCAGTGGCAGGACTGACGGCTACACCTTC; cdr3_aa: CASSGRTDGYTF; v_call: TRBV28; j_call: TRBJ1-2; clone_size: .; d_call: .
cdr3_nt: TGTGCCTGGAGGCCGGGGAGGAACACTGAAGCTTTCTTT; cdr3_aa: CAWRPGRNTEAFF; v_call: TRBV30; j_call: TRBJ1-1; clone_size: .; d_call: .
cdr3_nt: TGCGCCAGCAGCTTGGCCTGGCAAGGGGGATACGAGCAGTACTTC; cdr3_aa: CASSLAWQGGYEQYF; v_call: TRBV5-1; j_call: TRBJ2-7; clone_size: .; d_call: .
cdr3_nt: TGCGCCAGCAGCTTTCGGGGTCCGGGTACCGGGGAGCTGTTTTTT; cdr3_aa: CASSFRGPGTGELFF; v_call: TRBV5-1; j_call: TRBJ2-2; clone_size: once; d_call: .
cdr3_nt: TGTGCCAGTAGTACCTACAGGGGTGGTTACAATGAGCAGTTCTTC; cdr3_aa: CASSTYRGGYNEQFF; v_call: TRBV19; j_call: TRBJ2-1; clone_size: .; d_call: TRBD1
cdr3_nt: TGTGCCAGCAGTTCCAGGGTCAGGTGGGAGCTGTTTTTT; cdr3_aa: CASSSRVRWELFF; v_call: TRBV28; j_call: TRBJ2-2; clone_size: .; d_call: .
cdr3_nt: TGTGCCAGCAGTTCACTCATTCACTATGGCTACACCTTC; cdr3_aa: CASSSLIHYGYTF; v_call: TRBV28; j_call: TRBJ1-2; clone_size: .; d_call: .
cdr3_nt: TGCGCCAGCAGCTTGGCCGCGGGTTACCAAGAGACCCAGTACTTC; cdr3_aa: CASSLAAGYQETQYF; v_call: TRBV5-1; j_call: TRBJ2-5; clone_size: .; d_call: .
cdr3_nt: TGTGCCTGGAGCGGAGGAGTGGGTTACAATGAGCAGTTCTTC; cdr3_aa: CAWSGGVGYNEQFF; v_call: TRBV30; j_call: TRBJ2-1; clone_size: once; d_call: .
cdr3_nt: TGTGCCAGCAGTTACTCCACAGGGTACCAAGAGACCCAGTACTTC; cdr3_aa: CASSYSTGYQETQYF; v_call: TRBV6-5; j_call: TRBJ2-5; clone_size: few; d_call: .
cdr3_nt: TGTGCCAGCAGTTTGCTAGCGGGAGTAGGGGAGCAGTACTTC; cdr3_aa: CASSLLAGVGEQYF; v_call: TRBV6-5; j_call: TRBJ2-7; clone_size: .; d_call: TRBD2
cdr3_nt: TGCAGCGTTTCGTCGGGGGACGAGCAGTACTTC; cdr3_aa: CSVSSGDEQYF; v_call: TRBV29-1; j_call: TRBJ2-7; clone_size: few; d_call: .
cdr3_nt: TGTGCCAGCAGCTCCCGATTGTCACAGGTGGAGACCCAGTACTTC; cdr3_aa: CASSSRLSQVETQYF; v_call: TRBV5-4; j_call: TRBJ2-5; clone_size: .; d_call: .